The 20 T cell receptor beta chains reported below all come from one sample, sequenced in a study of blood T cell repertoires in COVID-19. Generated by immunoSEQ multiplex PCR, the TCRdb table keeps only in-frame clones and is missing some. The data show 30,000 to 45,000 clones, with roughly 86% seen just once and around 7% held by the top ten. The sample was peripheral blood. These TCRs come from a human donor in a cohort sampled during active COVID-19.

The genes are TRBV7-9 and TRBJ2-3; 15 positions match TRBD2. V lost 5 bases, J lost 2 bases, and 8 bases stayed unmatched. The germline CDR1 and CDR2 sequences are SEHNR and FQNEAQ (reference sequence). The CDR3 contains 18 residues. For the CDR3, the DNA is TGTGCCAGCAGCCCAGGGACTAGCGGGAGGCGGGACACAGATACGCAGTATTTT. Its protein is CASSPGTSGRRDTDTQYF.

The chain combines TRBV12-3 or TRBV12-4 with TRBJ2-1, with a possible D match to TRBD2 (6 bases). Deletions cut 7 bases from V and 9 bases from J, with 13 bases between. CDR3 length equals 12 residues. The CDR3, as DNA: TGTGCCAGCACCTCCACTAGCAGTGAGCAGTTCTTC. As protein: CASTSTSSEQFF.

The V call is TRBV9, the J call TRBJ2-2, with D tentatively TRBD2 (5 bases). The CDR3 length is 15 residues. V shed 5 bases and J shed 2 bases, with 13 bases lying between them. The germline CDR1 and CDR2 sequences are SGDLS and YYNGEE. CDR3 sequence (DNA): TGTGCCAGCAGACCCCAGACGGGAAACACCGGGGAGCTGTTTTTT. Its protein product is CASRPQTGNTGELFF.

The DNA for the CDR3 is TGTGCCAGCAGACCGCGCGGGGGATTTAATGAAAAACTGTTTTTT. Translated, it gives CASRPRGGFNEKLFF. The J gene is TRBJ1-4, the V gene TRBV2, with a possible D match to TRBD1 (5 bases). Germline lookup yields CDR1 SNHLY and CDR2 FYNNEI. This CDR3 has 15 amino acids. The V and J ends lost 6 bases and 4 bases respectively, with 15 bases between them.

The chain carries TRBV2 and TRBJ1-2; 7 nucleotides align to TRBD1. Germline CDR1 and CDR2: SNHLY and FYNNEI. Trimming removed 11 bases from V and 8 bases from J; junction bases left unmatched: 8. This CDR3 has 11 residues. The CDR3 protein is CAGQGGTGYTF. DNA for the CDR3: TGTGCCGGTCAGGGGGGTACGGGCTACACCTTC.

This chain connects TRBV12-3 or TRBV12-4 to TRBJ2-3, with D unclear. V lost 6 bases and J lost 4, with 8 bases in between. The CDR3 loop spans 12 amino acids. This CDR3 is CASRAMSDTQYF. The CDR3 bases are TGTGCCAGCAGAGCTATGTCAGATACGCAGTATTTT.

This chain links TRBV3-1 (or the pseudogene TRBV3-2) with TRBJ1-2; no clear D gene. Germline CDR1 LGHDT, CDR2 YNNKEL (reference sequence). V lost 0 bases and J lost 5, with 13 bases in between. The CDR3 runs to 15 residues. The CDR3 sequence is CASSQEEGWKYGYTF. The CDR3 bases are TGTGCCAGCAGCCAAGAGGAGGGTTGGAAGTATGGCTACACCTTC.

The V gene is TRBV7-9, the J gene TRBJ1-1; D gene unclear. CDR1 is SEHNR, CDR2 FQNEAQ, per germline (reference sequence). This CDR3 has 11 amino acids. Trimming stripped 2 bases from V and 6 bases from J, with 4 bases between. The CDR3 bases are TGTGCCAGCAGCTTAAACTCTGAAGCTTTCTTT. It is translated as CASSLNSEAFF.

A single count supports this clone. The chain has TRBV7-8 and TRBJ2-3; 8 nucleotides match TRBD1. Germline values: CDR1 SGHVS, CDR2 FQNEAQ. V lost 5 bases and J lost 5; bases outside the gene matches: 15. There are 17 residues in the CDR3. This CDR3 is CASSPGSSGGRGDTQYF. The CDR3 nucleotides read TGTGCCAGCAGCCCCGGATCCTCAGGGGGCCGGGGAGATACGCAGTATTTT.

The chain has TRBV4-3 and TRBJ2-3; 9 bases are shared with TRBD1. J was trimmed by 3 bases and V by 3 bases; bases with no gene match: 7. Germline V lookup: CDR1 LGHNA, CDR2 YSLEER. The CDR3 is made up of 16 amino acids. The CDR3 DNA reads as TGCGCCAGCAGCCAGGAGACAGGGGGGGGTACAGATACGCAGTATTTT. Amino acids: CASSQETGGGTDTQYF.

This chain's CDR3 is CASSLTGAGGSYEQYF. CDR3 DNA sequence: TGTGCCAGCAGCCTAACGGGGGCAGGGGGTTCCTACGAGCAGTACTTC. The V and J genes are TRBV6-2 or TRBV6-3 and TRBJ2-7, with D possibly matching TRBD1 (7 bases). This CDR3 contains 16 residues. Germline lookup yields CDR1 MNHEY and CDR2 SVGEGT. V lost 6 bases to trimming and J lost 1 base, with 19 bases between them.

The V and J genes are TRBV2 and TRBJ1-2, with TRBD1 identical over 7 bases. The CDR3 runs 12 residues. V shed 6 bases and J 5 bases; nucleotides not matched to a gene: 3. From germline, CDR1 is SNHLY and CDR2 FYNNEI. The CDR3: CASRDRTYGYTF. The CDR3 DNA reads as TGTGCCAGCAGGGACAGGACTTATGGCTACACCTTC.

V gene TRBV7-9 combines with J gene TRBJ1-4; D gene unclear. Germline CDR1 and CDR2: SEHNR and FQNEAQ (reference sequence). CDR3 length: 15 amino acids. V lost 2 bases and J 7 bases, leaving 14 bases between the germline ends. The DNA of the CDR3 is TGTGCCAGCAGCTTAAGGGAAAGGGAGGGTGAAAAACTGTTTTTT. Translated, it gives CASSLREREGEKLFF.

The chain couples TRBV30 to TRBJ1-6; TRBD1 agrees at 11 bases. CDR3 length: 18 residues. The trim removed 4 bases at V and 0 bases at J, leaving 8 bases unmatched. Germline V lookup: CDR1 GTSNPN, CDR2 SVGIG (reference sequence). The CDR3 sequence: CAWMPGQGVSSYNSPLHF. The DNA of the CDR3 is TGTGCCTGGATGCCGGGACAGGGGGTGAGCTCCTATAATTCACCCCTCCACTTT.

V usage is TRBV6-6 and J usage is TRBJ2-7; a possible D gene is TRBD2 (5 bases). The CDR3 has 16 amino acids. Trimming shortened V by 7 bases and J by 2 bases, and 21 bases separated the two germline ends. CDR1 MNHNY and CDR2 SVGAGI come from the germline V gene (reference sequence). CDR3 loop: CASNPRGRVGAYEQYF. CDR3 nucleotides: TGTGCCAGCAACCCAAGAGGGCGGGTTGGGGCCTACGAGCAGTACTTC.

The chain is built from TRBV7-9 and TRBJ2-6; 15 nucleotides align to TRBD2. There are 21 residues in the CDR3. V shed 5 bases and J 0 bases; nucleotides not matched to a gene: 11. Germline CDR1 and CDR2: SEHNR and FQNEAQ (reference sequence). The CDR3 sequence: CASSTGLAGGLTDSGANVLTF. The CDR3 nucleotides read TGTGCCAGCAGCACCGGACTAGCGGGGGGGCTGACTGACTCTGGGGCCAACGTCCTGACTTTC.

This chain connects TRBV3-1 (or the pseudogene TRBV3-2) to TRBJ1-2, with D unresolved. The ends were cut back, 4 bases at V and 4 bases at J, with 13 bases in the middle. The CDR3 length is 14 residues. CDR1 is LGHDT, CDR2 YNNKEL, per germline (reference sequence). The CDR3 reads CASSLSGVSYGYTF. The CDR3 DNA is TGTGCCAGCAGCCTCAGCGGGGTGTCCTATGGCTACACCTTC.

This chain joins TRBV2 and TRBJ2-3; D call uncertain. Germline V gene data show CDR1 as SNHLY and CDR2 as FYNNEI. The germline V and J ends were trimmed by 6 bases and 3 bases, with 7 bases remaining between them. This CDR3 spans 12 amino acids. The CDR3 here is CASSTETDTQYF. CDR3 DNA: TGTGCCAGCAGCACAGAAACAGATACGCAGTATTTT.

The chain employs TRBV7-9 and TRBJ2-1; D possibly corresponds to TRBD2 (6 bases). Germline V gives CDR1 SEHNR, CDR2 FQNEAQ (reference sequence). This CDR3 has 14 residues. Trimming took 6 bases from V and 4 from J, leaving 13 bases between them. The CDR3 sequence: CASRGTLLYNEQFF. The CDR3 bases are TGTGCCAGCAGGGGGACTTTACTATACAATGAGCAGTTCTTC.

This clone was counted a few times. The chain uses TRBV6-5 and TRBJ2-7; TRBD1 aligns across 9 bases. This CDR3 region has 14 residues. The V gene's germline CDR1 is MNHEY and CDR2 SVGAGI. J lost 2 bases, V lost 10 bases, and 9 bases had no gene match. CDR3 region: CATRPGTGPYEQYF. The DNA for the CDR3 is TGTGCCACCAGACCCGGGACAGGGCCCTACGAGCAGTACTTC.